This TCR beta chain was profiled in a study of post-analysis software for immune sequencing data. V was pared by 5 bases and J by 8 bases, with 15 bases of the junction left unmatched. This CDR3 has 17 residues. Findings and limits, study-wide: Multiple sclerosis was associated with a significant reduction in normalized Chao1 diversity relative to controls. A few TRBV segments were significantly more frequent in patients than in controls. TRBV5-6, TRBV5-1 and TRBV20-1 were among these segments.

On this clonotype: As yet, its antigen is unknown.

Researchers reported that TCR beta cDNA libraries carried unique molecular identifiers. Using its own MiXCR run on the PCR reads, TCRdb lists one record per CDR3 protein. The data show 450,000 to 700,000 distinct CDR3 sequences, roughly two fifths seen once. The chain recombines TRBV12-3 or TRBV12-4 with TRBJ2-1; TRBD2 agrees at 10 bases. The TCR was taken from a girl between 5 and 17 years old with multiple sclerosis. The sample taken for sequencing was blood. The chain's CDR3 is CASSRLAGVGGSHEQFF. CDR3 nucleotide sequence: TGTGCCAGCAGTCGACTAGCGGGTGTGGGAGGGTCTCATGAGCAGTTCTTC.